In its sample, the clone carrying this T cell receptor beta chain was seen a few times. Its antigen is undetermined. The data originate from a study of vaccination and CD4 T cells after COVID-19. Overall study context: The cells were exposed to overlapping spike peptides originating from SARS-CoV-2, HCoV-NL63, HCoV-OC43 and HCoV-229E for stimulation.

The Oncomine TCR Beta short-read assay was what sequenced the DNA obtained from cultured CD4+ T cells. TCRdb itself ran the PCR reads through MiXCR, one entry per CDR3 protein. The repertoire holds about 3,900 distinct CDR3 sequences, with roughly 23% as singletons. Specified treatment: roughly 10-day PBMC culture with coronavirus spike peptide pools or control peptides (ViraFEST assay). During the years 2011-2018, before the COVID-19 pandemic, the unexposed donor's CD4+ T cells were collected. Approximately 1.8 million PBMCs per well were cultured with roughly 9.2 IU/ml IL-2 and roughly 10 ug/ml peptide pools. Cells received half-medium changes with fresh IL-2 medium on days 3 and 7. Germline lookup yields CDR1 KGHSH and CDR2 LQKENI. This CDR3 is built from 11 residues. Between the trimmed V and J ends, which lost 3 bases and 4 bases, there was a span of 4 bases. Notes on the study in general: Reactive clone data from convalescent patients indicated a median of approximately 90% appearing only post-vaccination.

This TCR came from a human donor in good health. This sequence joins TRBV18 and TRBJ2-7; D is unresolved. What was sequenced was CD4+ T cells from blood, cultured in vitro. The CDR3 sequence: CASSPQYEQYF. CDR3 DNA: TGTGCCAGCTCACCCCAGTACGAGCAGTACTTC.